This T cell receptor (beta chain) was recorded in a study of cytomegalovirus exposure and HLA in healthy donors (dated by TCRdb to between 2016 and 2019). Context from the whole study: According to an earlier analysis of around 600 of the donors, 150 million to 200 million T cells yielded 120 million or so unique TCR beta sequences and more than 250 Gb of sequence data. About 280 gigabases of sequencing data and 75 million to 85 million unique TCR sequences made up an early release that covered several hundred HLA-typed donors. Of the roughly 400 genotyped donors, less than 85% were placed in the genetic ancestry cluster associated with self-reported Caucasian donors. The study was designed to test whether signatures of past pathogen exposure could be identified by cataloging public T cell receptors. The study profiled the T cell repertoires of around 700 subjects by immunosequencing and related them to cytomegalovirus serostatus. Besides the first cohort of approximately 710 subjects, a separate validation cohort made up of 120 different subjects was used. The study combined high-throughput TCR immunosequencing, statistical association of individual TCRs with disease status, and machine learning to predict cytomegalovirus infection status. A later analysis re-examined previously published TCR beta repertoires from several hundred donors and added high-resolution HLA genotyping to investigate patterns of TCR occurrence. In the later analysis, no new phenotypic data were used to find candidate immune exposures; instead, reliance was placed on TCR beta sequences and their occurrence across donors. To decide whether each TCR beta V gene segment behaved as functional or pseudogenic, an earlier analysis of some 600 of the donors relied on high-throughput TCR beta sequencing. Donor age, sex, ethnicity and CMV serostatus were collected together with the repertoire data. Genome-wide SNP genotypes for about 60% of the 666 donors were used in a later genetic analysis, which treated that subset as a discovery cohort. All discovery cohort repertoires had been generated on a single sequencing platform. Both class I and class II loci were covered by HLA typing, at four-digit resolution. Typing coverage varied by locus: about 620-640 donors for A, B, C, DRB1 and DQB1; approximately 500 for DQA1; about 570 for DPA1; approximately 450 for DPB1. Because of strong linkage in the cohort, five DR-DQ haplotypes were treated as single units for association and clustering. On average, about 240,000 unique TCR beta nucleotide sequences were sequenced per donor among several hundred genotyped donors of the cohort, with roughly 18% of those sequences being non-productive.

For this clone: Which antigen it targets is not known. Base-call qualities are not available, and no considerably larger clone is one nucleotide away.

The cohort consisted of hundreds of healthy bone marrow donors. All cohort members were sampled while nominally healthy, although unrecorded immune exposures were likely present. The donor was CMV seronegative and belonged to the group of 320 or so seronegative cohort members. Every donor gave a peripheral blood sample, and the peripheral blood mononuclear cells from that sample were used for TCR beta sequencing. The Qiagen DNeasy Blood Extraction Kit was used to extract genomic DNA from the blood cell samples. The library was obtained by the immunoSEQ multiplex PCR assay. For the multiplex PCR, a mixture combining 60 forward primers for TCR Vbeta segments and 13 reverse primers for TCR Jbeta segments was used. A multiplex PCR assay on genomic DNA amplified the CDR3 region of rearranged TCR beta genes. The amplified TCR beta libraries were sequenced on the Illumina HiSeq System as 87-base-pair reads. From the authors' description of their analysis: A later analysis tallied roughly 78 million unique TCR beta chains across the approximately 670 repertoires, and around 10 million of those chains were shared by two or more donors. A nearest-neighbor algorithm error-corrected the raw reads and collapsed the reads into unique sequences, merging closely related sequences to remove PCR and sequencing errors. Alignment of CDR3 sequences to IMGT reference sequences was used to assign V, D and J gene segments. For a sequence to be retained, a match of at least six nucleotides was required to both a V gene segment and a J gene segment. A rearrangement was called productive if the CDR3 had no stop codons and remained in frame with V and J, and every other rearrangement was called non-productive. Following IMGT convention, CDR3 was defined as the stretch from the second conserved V-encoded cysteine to the conserved J-encoded phenylalanine. The earlier analysis of 500 to 750 of the donors excluded any sequence lacking an unambiguous match to a single V gene segment. In an earlier analysis of 587 of the donors, a V segment was called functional when productive rearrangements were above 56.7%, and segregating when the standard deviation between donors exceeded 5%. A statistical classification framework was developed to diagnose cytomegalovirus status using the catalog of TCR beta chain sequences. In a later analysis, V and J genes were assigned by comparing TCR nucleotide sequences against IMGT/GENE-DB human TR gene sequences. The TCRdist pipeline was used in a later analysis to assign CDR3 sequences and most-parsimonious VDJ recombination scenarios. A later analysis defined each TCR beta chain by its CDR3 amino acid sequence plus V-gene family, and excluded reads lacking a unique V-gene family. To address suspected cross-contamination and a sequencing artifact, a later analysis removed approximately 600 highly shared, low-generation-probability nucleotide sequences. In a later analysis, a clonal expansion index for each public chain was calculated from normalized within-repertoire ranks of inferred template counts. Generation probabilities in a later analysis came from a VDJ recombination model fitted to out-of-frame rearrangements, and those results were checked against IGoR. In a later analysis, hypergeometric tests were used to score TCR-TCR, TCR-HLA and TCR-CMV co-occurrence, with a repertoire-size bias correction applied to TCR pairs. In a later analysis, false discovery rates were estimated by permuting HLA or CMV assignments 20 times. A later analysis grouped co-occurring TCRs with DBSCAN, adding TCRdist sequence similarity when clustering within HLA-allele-positive subsets. For co-occurrence clustering, repertoires with fewer than 30,000 or more than 120,000 public chains were excluded, along with a handful of repertoires with anomalous nucleotide sharing. TCRdb took this table from immuneACCESS and kept in-frame rearrangements with V and J called. Such tables lack part of the clones; where checked against another copy, unresolved V genes explain under half of the gap, and the rest is unexplained. V and J calls and clone size are those listed in that table; D and trimming were worked out from the DNA. In all, the sample holds 80,000 to 130,000 clones, and more than 65% of those were seen once. The top ten hold about 1.1% of the sample.

CDR1 and CDR2, per the germline V gene, are SGDLS and YYNGEE. There are 13 amino acids in the CDR3, from cysteine to phenylalanine inclusive. The kept DNA is CDR3 alone, 39 bases in frame from the first base. V drops 3 bases and J drops 1 base, leaving 7 bases in between. General conclusions and limits of the study: Only TCR beta chains were sequenced in this cohort, and the absence of alpha or paired-chain data limited detectable features. According to a later analysis, most CMV-associated TCR beta chains appeared to be HLA-restricted, and the HLA associations seemed to be driven largely by CMV exposure. In the study, about 150 TCR beta chains were listed as associated with cytomegalovirus. An association between a missense DCLRE1C variant and V-gene and J-gene trimming of TCR beta chains was found in a later genetic analysis and replicated in an independent cohort. Cytomegalovirus status was reported to be diagnosed by the classifier with high specificity and sensitivity in both the original and validation cohorts. Three of the identified cytomegalovirus-associated TCR beta chains were confirmed in vitro to be specific for cytomegalovirus antigens. According to a later genetic analysis, donors in an Asian-associated ancestry cluster had fewer N-insertions in productive TCRs than the approximately 670-donor mean. A further reported finding was that TCR beta sequences accurately predicted the HLA-A and HLA-B alleles for most subjects in the first cohort. In a later analysis, HLA-associated TCR beta chains were found to be more clonally expanded and to have lower generation probabilities than equally common non-associated chains. Because HLA typing was missing for some donors at each locus, association tests included only the typed subset. Because the 87-base-pair reads could not distinguish some IMGT-functional V segments, including TRBV6-2 and TRBV6-3, those segments were excluded. Linkage disequilibrium might explain the correlated functional status among segregating V segments, but an unknown experimental factor could not be ruled out. A later analysis reported that several top co-occurrence clusters appeared linked to parvovirus B19, influenza, CMV and Epstein-Barr virus. Specific HLA alleles were associated with 18,000 or so TCR beta sequences at a false discovery rate of 0.05 in a later analysis. A cluster of highly shared sequence variants was judged likely to be a technical artifact of the sequencing pipeline. Because counts were too low, 15 or so rarely observed V segments, including chromosome 9 orphons, were excluded from the earlier analysis of around 640 of the donors. Most TCR sequences were seen in very few donors, while some public TCRs were found in many individuals. In an earlier analysis of 500 to 650 of the donors, most TCR beta V segments appeared in productive rearrangements about 90% or about 30% of the time, broadly matching IMGT annotations. When HLA alleles, especially DR and DQ, strongly co-occurred, attributing TCR associations to individual alleles was difficult. The authors suggested that the approach could potentially be extended to other disease states and immunological phenotypes. Immune exposure information for the cohort was limited to CMV serostatus. A later analysis found that TCR association rates varied across HLA loci, with DRB1 alleles showing the most associated TCRs and HLA-C alleles the fewest. Sequencing depth was assumed to be roughly uniform across donors in the presence/absence analyses, though that assumption may not hold.

Sequencing was performed on PBMCs. Recombination linked TRBV9 to TRBJ1-1, with the identity of the D gene unclear. The TCR sequence derives from a woman younger than 35 in good health and CMV-seronegative. The sequenced DNA: TGTGCCAGCAGCGCTGGCCCGAACACTGAAGCTTTCTTT. The translation is CASSAGPNTEAFF.